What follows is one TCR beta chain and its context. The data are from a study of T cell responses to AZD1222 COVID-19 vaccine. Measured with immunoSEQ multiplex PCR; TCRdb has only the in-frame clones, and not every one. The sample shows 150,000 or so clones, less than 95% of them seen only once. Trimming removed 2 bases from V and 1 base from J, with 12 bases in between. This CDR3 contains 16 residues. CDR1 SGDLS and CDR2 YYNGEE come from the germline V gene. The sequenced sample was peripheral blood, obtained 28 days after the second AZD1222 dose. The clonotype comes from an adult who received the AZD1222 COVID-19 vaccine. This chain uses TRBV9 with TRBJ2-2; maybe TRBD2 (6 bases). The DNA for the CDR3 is TGTGCCAGCAGCGTTACCGGGAGCCAGAACACCGGGGAGCTGTTTTTT. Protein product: CASSVTGSQNTGELFF.